The 22 T cell receptor beta chains listed next were all sequenced from one sample in a study of blood T cell repertoires in COVID-19. Measured with immunoSEQ multiplex PCR; TCRdb has only the in-frame clones, and not every one. Among approximately 230,000 clones, just under 85% were seen once, and the ten largest hold approximately 16%. Material: PBMCs or T cells enriched from blood (not recorded which). These receptors originate from a man in his forties or fifties who had recovered from COVID-19.

This chain joins TRBV30 and TRBJ2-2, with 14 bases aligning to TRBD2. Germline V CDR1 and CDR2: GTSNPN, SVGIG (reference sequence). V shed 7 bases, J shed 7 bases, and the junction held 8 bases outside the gene matches. The CDR3 contains 15 residues. The DNA of the CDR3 is TGTGCCTCTATCCCGGGACTAGCGGGGGTCGGGGAGCTGTTTTTT. Translated: CASIPGLAGVGELFF.

This clone appeared a single time. The rearrangement joins TRBV7-8 to TRBJ2-2; D uncertain. V lost 1 base to trimming and J lost 5 bases, with 5 bases between them. The germline gives CDR1 SGHVS, CDR2 FQNEAQ. The CDR3 loop spans 13 amino acids. The CDR3 spells CASSLDGTGELFF. CDR3 sequence (DNA): TGTGCCAGCAGCTTAGACGGTACCGGGGAGCTGTTTTTT.

V gene TRBV5-1 combines with J gene TRBJ2-2; perhaps TRBD1 as D (5 bases). The CDR3 covers 15 residues. Per the germline V gene, CDR1 is SGHRS and CDR2 is YFSETQ. V shed 1 base and J shed 5 bases, with 12 bases lying between them. For the CDR3, the DNA is TGCGCCAGCAGCTTGCGGTCCAGGGATACCGGGGAGCTGTTTTTT. Translation gives CASSLRSRDTGELFF.

This chain uses TRBV19 with TRBJ2-1; D may be TRBD2 (6 bases). The ends were cut back, 3 bases at V and 5 bases at J, with 8 bases in the middle. This CDR3 comprises 13 residues. Per the germline V gene, CDR1 is LNHDA and CDR2 is SQIVND (reference sequence). CDR3 bases: TGTGCCAGTAGTATCGGAGGGCACAATGAGCAGTTCTTC. This encodes CASSIGGHNEQFF. Full variable domain (rest looked up from reference TRBV19 and TRBJ2-1): DGGITQSPKYLFRKEGQNVTLSCEQNLNHDAMYWYRQDPGQGLRLIYYSQIVNDFQKGDIAEGYSVSREKKESFPLTVTSAQKNPTAFYLCASSIGGHNEQFFGPGTRLTVL.

The genes are TRBV5-4 and TRBJ2-3, with D possibly TRBD1 on 6 matching bases. Germline V gene lookup returns CDR1 SGHNT and CDR2 YYREEE (reference sequence). Deletions cut 0 bases from V and 1 base from J, with 9 bases between. This CDR3 contains 15 residues. CDR3 sequence reads: CASSLENRGTDTQYF. The CDR3 nucleotides are TGTGCCAGCAGCTTGGAGAACAGGGGCACAGATACGCAGTATTTT.

The chain employs TRBV7-9 and TRBJ2-7; D perhaps matches TRBD2 (6 bases). The CDR3 is made up of 13 amino acids. The germline CDR1 and CDR2 sequences are SEHNR and FQNEAQ (reference sequence). V gave up 5 bases and J gave up 2 bases, with 10 bases separating them. The CDR3 loop is CASSGGRAYEQYF. The CDR3 DNA sequence: TGTGCCAGCAGCGGGGGGAGAGCCTACGAGCAGTACTTC.

This clone was counted a single time. The CDR3 protein is CATSDSGTGARAAFF. CDR3 in DNA: TGTGCCACCAGTGACAGCGGGACAGGGGCCAGGGCCGCTTTCTTT. The gene calls are TRBV24-1 and TRBJ1-1, with 10 nucleotides matching TRBD1. Germline V CDR1 and CDR2: KGHDR, SFDVKD. V shed 4 bases and J 11 bases; nucleotides not matched to a gene: 12. The CDR3 contains 15 residues.

This chain connects TRBV19 to TRBJ2-1, with 11 bases fitting TRBD2. CDR1 and CDR2 (germline): LNHDA, SQIVND (reference sequence). The trim removed 4 bases at V and 9 bases at J, leaving 14 bases unmatched. The CDR3 has 17 residues. DNA of the CDR3: TGTGCCAGTAGTACCCACTTTAGCGGGAGGGCCGCTGGTGAGCAGTTCTTC. Translating gives CASSTHFSGRAAGEQFF.

About this clone itself: Compared with germline, one end of the junction differs, possibly owing to a read error. The identical CDR3 is also encoded by other nucleotide sequences in the sample. The V gene is TRBV9, the J gene TRBJ2-1; the D is unclear. The CDR3 consists of 11 residues. Germline CDR1 reads SGDLS; CDR2 reads YYNGEE. Here the CDR3 DNA reads TGTGCCAGCAGTTCCTTCAATGAGCAGTTCTTC. Its translation: CASSSFNEQFF.

The gene calls are TRBV28 and TRBJ2-1, with TRBD2 as a possible D gene (6 bases). Trimming shortened V by 2 bases and J by 0 bases, and 14 bases separated the two germline ends. Germline assignment: CDR1 MDHEN and CDR2 SYDVKM. The length of the CDR3 is 17 residues. The CDR3 nucleotides read TGTGCCAGCAGTTTAGTGAGTGGGGGGAGCTCCTACAATGAGCAGTTCTTC. Translation: CASSLVSGGSSYNEQFF. Supplemented by reference TRBV28 and TRBJ2-1, the full variable domain reads DVKVTQSSRYLVKRTGEKVFLECVQDMDHENMFWYRQDPGLGLRLIYFSYDVKMKEKGDIPEGYSVSREKKERFSLILESASTNQTSMYLCASSLVSGGSSYNEQFFGPGTRLTVL.

The CDR3 sequence: CASSFPLLRQGAGGRETQYF. CDR3 DNA sequence: TGTGCCAGCAGTTTCCCCCTCCTCCGACAGGGGGCGGGAGGTCGGGAGACCCAGTACTTC. This chain joins TRBV28 and TRBJ2-5, with 10 bases that match TRBD1. With 3 bases clipped from V and 5 bases from J, the junction kept 21 bases outside the gene matches. CDR1 MDHEN and CDR2 SYDVKM come from the germline V gene. The CDR3 consists of 20 residues.

V usage is TRBV28 and J usage is TRBJ2-5, with 8 bases that match TRBD2. The V and J ends lost 10 bases and 4 bases, in that order; junction bases with no gene match: 17. The CDR3 consists of 16 residues. Per the germline V gene, CDR1 is MDHEN and CDR2 is SYDVKM. The DNA of the CDR3 is TGTGCCACCCCTCGGGGGGGGGTCCGAGGAGGAGAGACCCAGTACTTC. This translates into CATPRGGVRGGETQYF.

J is TRBJ2-7 and V is TRBV18; D perhaps matches TRBD1 (6 bases). Per the germline V gene, CDR1 is KGHSH and CDR2 is LQKENI. The CDR3 is 14 amino acids. Trimming pared 2 bases from V and 4 bases from J, leaving 12 bases between. CDR3 coding DNA: TGTGCCAGCTCACCATACGTGGACAGTTACGAGCAGTACTTC. It is translated as CASSPYVDSYEQYF.

V is TRBV11-2 and J is TRBJ2-3; weak D call: TRBD2 (7 bases). Germline CDR1 and CDR2: SGHAT and FQNNGV. The CDR3 totals 17 residues. Trimming removed 1 base from V and 6 bases from J, with 20 bases in between. This chain's CDR3 is CASSLARRGRAVDTQYF. CDR3 coding DNA: TGTGCCAGCAGCTTAGCCCGTAGGGGGAGGGCCGTGGATACGCAGTATTTT.

The chain has TRBV5-1 and TRBJ1-2, with TRBD1 matching 7 bases. The CDR3 spans 14 residues. Germline assignment: CDR1 SGHRS and CDR2 YFSETQ. Germline trimming cut 4 bases from V and 2 bases from J; bases unmatched to any gene: 5. The CDR3 sequence: CASSVGGPNYGYTF. CDR3 DNA sequence: TGCGCCAGCAGCGTAGGGGGCCCGAACTATGGCTACACCTTC.

This clone was observed a handful of times. The rearrangement uses TRBV5-1 and TRBJ2-7; the D gene is possibly TRBD2 (5 bases). The CDR3 is 16 amino acids. The V gene's germline CDR1 is SGHRS and CDR2 YFSETQ. V was cut by 0 bases and J by 2 bases, with 15 bases left in between. The CDR3 sequence is CASSLGGISWTYEQYF. CDR3 bases: TGCGCCAGCAGCTTGGGAGGGATCAGTTGGACCTACGAGCAGTACTTC.

V and J are TRBV11-2 and TRBJ2-3; 9 bases are a match to TRBD2. Per the germline V gene, CDR1 is SGHAT and CDR2 is FQNNGV. The V gene end was trimmed by 5 bases and the J gene end by 2 bases; junction bases not matched to a gene: 17. The CDR3 consists of 19 residues. The CDR3 DNA is TGTGCCAGCAGCAGAAGGCGATTGGTGACTAGCGGACTCACAGATACGCAGTATTTT. It specifies CASSRRRLVTSGLTDTQYF.

The rearrangement joins TRBV28 to TRBJ2-1; the match to TRBD2 covers 8 bases. CDR1 is MDHEN, CDR2 SYDVKM, per germline. The CDR3 has 16 amino acids. V dropped 7 bases and J dropped 4; count of bases not matched to a gene: 12. This CDR3 reads CASIMAGGSYYNEQFF. CDR3 bases: TGTGCCAGCATCATGGCGGGGGGTTCCTATTACAATGAGCAGTTCTTC.

Only a few counts were recorded for this clone. The V call is TRBV18, the J call TRBJ1-2, with D unresolved. CDR1 is KGHSH, CDR2 LQKENI, per germline. CDR3 length equals 17 residues. The ends were cut back, 4 bases at V and 0 bases at J, with 18 bases in the middle. The CDR3 nucleotides read TGTGCCAGCTCACTCTTAACGAGGGCGCGGGCTAACTATGGCTACACCTTC. Protein product: CASSLLTRARANYGYTF.

The rearrangement links TRBV4-1 to TRBJ2-7; 8 nucleotides agree with TRBD1. Germline V CDR1 and CDR2: MGHRA, YSYEKL. The V gene end was trimmed by 3 bases and the J gene end by 2 bases; junction bases not matched to a gene: 3. The CDR3 has 14 amino acids. The CDR3: CASSHGTGPYEQYF. CDR3 DNA: TGCGCCAGCAGCCACGGGACAGGACCCTACGAGCAGTACTTC.

This chain links TRBV9 with TRBJ1-5, with D perhaps TRBD1 (5 bases). Trimming pared 3 bases from V and 11 bases from J, leaving 18 bases between. CDR3 size: 14 residues. The V gene's germline CDR1 is SGDLS and CDR2 YYNGEE. CDR3 sequence reads: CASSEGGASPAQHF. Written as DNA, the CDR3 is TGTGCCAGCAGCGAGGGAGGGGCCTCTCCCGCCCAGCATTTT.

The chain combines TRBV21-1 with TRBJ1-3; TRBD1 reflects the table's D call only, with no check against the DNA. TRBV21-1 is a recognized pseudogene. The CDR3 runs to 20 residues. CDR3 sequence (DNA): TGTGCCAGCAGCAAGAGTCCGGACAGCCTTTTCCCCCTCTCTGGAAACACCATATATTTT. Protein sequence: CASSKSPDSLFPLSGNTIYF.